This record looks at one T cell receptor (beta chain) sequence and its context. The data belong to a study of blood T cell repertoires in COVID-19. Whole-study context: Donors in the United States, Italy and Spain gave samples during acute or convalescent COVID-19. Nucleic acid was either cDNA or gDNA, and it came from T cells, B-cell-depleted T cells, or PBMCs.

Sequencing used immunoSEQ multiplex PCR; TCRdb keeps in-frame clones, though not all of them. The repertoire includes more than 200,000 clones, approximately 80% of them detected once, and under 30% sits in the top ten. This CDR3 has 13 residues. Germline CDR1 MNHNY, CDR2 SVGAGI (reference sequence). The germline V and J ends were trimmed by 6 bases and 6 bases, with 14 bases remaining between them. Source material: peripheral blood. The receptor was derived from a middle-aged man with acute or convalescent COVID-19. V is TRBV6-6 and J is TRBJ1-2; D possibly corresponds to TRBD1 (5 bases). CDR3 sequence: CASSHRGMNGYTF. In DNA form, the CDR3 reads TGTGCCAGCAGCCATCGGGGGATGAATGGCTACACCTTC.